This is a list of T cell receptor beta chains from one sample in a study of Tregs in tolerant kidney transplant recipients. Sequencing used immunoSEQ multiplex PCR; TCRdb keeps in-frame clones, though not all of them. Of over 60,000 clones in the sample, over 80% are singletons; the top ten hold roughly 4.9%. The sample was CD4+ T cells from blood. The receptors were sampled from a human donor in good health. CDR3s include the opening cysteine and the closing phenylalanine or tryptophan. Fields, in order: D gene, J gene, V gene, clone size, CDR3 protein, CDR3 DNA. A D gene is named only where the DNA matches it firmly. Some rows have no size entry. The others give once, few or many, or a class for an expanded clone.

>TRBD2|TRBJ2-5|TRBV7-8|-
CASSPYRLAGGPETQYF
TGTGCCAGCAGCCCCTACCGACTAGCGGGAGGGCCGGAGACCCAGTACTTC
>TRBD1|TRBJ2-1|TRBV5-1|-
CASSSGQGPYNEQFF
TGCGCCAGCAGCTCAGGACAGGGTCCCTACAATGAGCAGTTCTTC
>-|TRBJ1-1|TRBV2|-
CASSEARRGIGRKNTEAFF
TGTGCCAGCAGTGAAGCGCGAAGGGGAATCGGGCGGAAGAACACTGAAGCTTTCTTT
>-|TRBJ2-7|TRBV4-3|-
CASSQVGQGSFEQYF
TGCGCCAGCAGCCAAGTTGGGCAGGGGAGTTTCGAGCAGTACTTC
>TRBD2|TRBJ2-2|TRBV7-9|once
CASSFLQTSGVGETGELFF
TGTGCCAGCAGCTTTTTGCAGACTAGCGGGGTAGGAGAAACCGGGGAGCTGTTTTTT
>-|TRBJ1-3|TRBV12-5|once
CASGLVLSTGGESLSGNTIYF
TGTGCTAGTGGTTTGGTACTTTCTACTGGGGGAGAAAGCCTCTCTGGAAACACCATATATTTT
>-|TRBJ2-5|TRBV7-9|-
CASSHLVWAQETQYF
TGTGCCAGCAGCCACCTTGTGTGGGCCCAAGAGACCCAGTACTTC
>TRBD1|TRBJ1-4|TRBV19|-
CASSGRQGEANEKLFF
TGTGCCAGTAGTGGCCGACAGGGAGAGGCTAATGAAAAACTGTTTTTT
>-|TRBJ1-6|TRBV19|-
CASSIGPGSPLHF
TGTGCCAGTAGTATAGGACCGGGGTCACCCCTCCACTTT
>-|TRBJ2-6|TRBV6-5|-
CASRRGARDVLTF
TGTGCCAGCAGAAGGGGCGCTCGTGACGTCCTGACTTTC
>TRBD1|TRBJ1-1|TRBV30|-
CAWKGTGGRSTEAFF
TGTGCCTGGAAGGGGACAGGGGGGAGGAGCACTGAAGCTTTCTTT
>-|TRBJ1-3|TRBV5-4|once
CASSLPGRAGNTIYF
TGTGCCAGCAGCTTGCCAGGGAGGGCTGGAAACACCATATATTTT
>-|TRBJ1-3|TRBV6-1|-
CASSASGNTIYF
TGTGCCAGCAGTGCGTCCGGAAACACCATATATTTT
>TRBD1|TRBJ1-2|TRBV6-5|-
CAGLTGTGYTF
TGTGCCGGCCTGACAGGGACCGGCTACACCTTC
>-|TRBJ2-2|TRBV15|-
CATSRRRSGELFF
TGTGCCACCAGCCGCCGAAGGTCCGGGGAGCTGTTTTTT
>-|TRBJ1-2|TRBV5-1|-
CASSLGGAGTANYGYTF
TGCGCCAGCAGCTTGGGAGGGGCCGGGACCGCCAACTATGGCTACACCTTC
>TRBD1|TRBJ1-2|TRBV7-2|-
CASSFAGQGTNYGYTF
TGTGCCAGCAGCTTCGCCGGACAGGGGACGAACTATGGCTACACCTTC
>-|TRBJ2-5|TRBV29-1|-
CSVERSAGTQTQYF
TGCAGCGTTGAAAGGTCAGCTGGGACCCAGACCCAGTACTTC
>TRBD1|TRBJ2-3|TRBV9|-
CASSPGQFTDTQYF
TGTGCCAGCAGCCCGGGACAGTTCACAGATACGCAGTATTTT
>-|TRBJ1-3|TRBV19|-
CASSRDPLLSGNTIYF
TGTGCCAGTAGTAGGGACCCCTTACTCTCTGGAAACACCATATATTTT
>TRBD1|TRBJ2-1|TRBV29-1|-
CSVDRQGWYNEQFF
TGCAGCGTTGACAGACAGGGCTGGTACAATGAGCAGTTCTTC
>-|TRBJ2-3|TRBV6-5|-
CASSRHKDTQYF
TGTGCCAGCAGTCGACACAAAGATACGCAGTATTTT
>-|TRBJ2-3|TRBV15|-
CATSRDSGNTDTQYF
TGTGCCACCAGCAGAGATAGCGGTAATACAGATACGCAGTATTTT
>-|TRBJ2-7|TRBV7-9|-
CASSFFRFEQYF
TGTGCCAGCAGCTTTTTCAGGTTCGAGCAGTACTTC
>-|TRBJ2-7|TRBV10-2|-
CASSVGSEYEQYF
TGCGCCAGCAGTGTCGGTAGCGAGTACGAGCAGTACTTC
>-|TRBJ2-5|TRBV6-1|-
CASKTSDSQETQYF
TGTGCCAGCAAAACTTCCGACAGCCAAGAGACCCAGTACTTC
>TRBD1|TRBJ2-7|TRBV18|-
CASSPTLGQAYEQYF
TGTGCCAGCTCACCGACCCTCGGACAGGCCTACGAGCAGTACTTC
>-|TRBJ2-1|TRBV21-1|-
CASRAEGLYNEQFF
TGTGCCAGCAGGGCCGAAGGGCTTTACAATGAGCAGTTCTTC
>-|TRBJ2-7|TRBV5-4|-
CASSLVPRSANEQYF
TGTGCCAGCAGCTTGGTCCCCCGATCGGCTAACGAGCAGTACTTC
>TRBD1|TRBJ1-4|TRBV9|-
CASSARQGTYEKLFF
TGTGCCAGCAGCGCCCGACAGGGAACGTACGAAAAACTGTTTTTT
>TRBD1|TRBJ1-2|TRBV6-5|-
CASSGQGSYGYTF
TGTGCCAGCAGTGGACAGGGAAGCTATGGCTACACCTTC
>-|TRBJ2-3|TRBV21-1|-
CASSLLRDRPTDTQYF
TGTGCCAGCAGCCTCCTCCGGGACAGGCCCACAGATACGCAGTATTTT
>TRBD1|TRBJ2-7|TRBV7-8|-
CASSSPRDRVNEQYF
TGTGCCAGCAGCTCACCCAGGGACAGGGTAAACGAGCAGTACTTC
>-|TRBJ1-2|TRBV28|-
CASSFSGEDGYTF
TGTGCCAGCAGTTTTTCGGGGGAAGATGGCTACACCTTC
>-|TRBJ2-1|TRBV30|-
CAWSPLPGEQFF
TGTGCCTGGAGCCCCTTACCCGGTGAGCAGTTCTTC
>TRBD2|TRBJ2-2|TRBV13|-
CASSFSTSGRATGELFF
TGTGCCAGCAGCTTTTCGACTAGCGGGAGGGCCACCGGGGAGCTGTTTTTT
>TRBD2|TRBJ2-7|TRBV10-2|-
CASRDPAGAEQYF
TGCGCCAGCAGGGACCCAGCGGGGGCCGAGCAGTACTTC
>-|TRBJ2-7|TRBV19|-
CASSGQGLSPYEQYF
TGTGCCAGTAGTGGACAGGGACTATCGCCCTACGAGCAGTACTTC
>TRBD2|TRBJ2-3|TRBV11-2|once
CASSFSGGPGDTQYF
TGTGCCAGCAGCTTCTCGGGAGGGCCAGGAGATACGCAGTATTTT
>-|TRBJ2-2|TRBV5-1|once
CASSSPSGNTGELFF
TGCGCCAGCAGCTCGCCGAGCGGCAACACCGGGGAGCTGTTTTTT
>-|TRBJ1-1|TRBV5-1|-
CASSPGGSSGEAFF
TGCGCCAGCAGCCCTGGGGGTAGCTCGGGCGAAGCTTTCTTT
>TRBD2|TRBJ2-1|TRBV11-2|-
CASSPPTQGLAFNEQFF
TGTGCCAGCAGCCCTCCCACGCAGGGACTAGCATTCAATGAGCAGTTCTTC
>-|TRBJ2-2|TRBV25-1|-
CASSRAGTNTGELFF
TGTGCCAGCAGTCGAGCAGGGACGAACACCGGGGAGCTGTTTTTT
>TRBD2|TRBJ2-1|TRBV4-1|-
CASSQDWGLAGVGLYNEQFF
TGCGCCAGCAGCCAAGATTGGGGACTAGCGGGAGTTGGACTCTACAATGAGCAGTTCTTC
>TRBD1|TRBJ2-6|TRBV19|-
CASSNLGQWSGANVLTF
TGTGCCAGTAGTAATTTGGGACAGTGGTCTGGGGCCAACGTCCTGACTTTC
>-|TRBJ2-7|TRBV4-3|-
CASSLISGYEQYF
TGCGCCAGCAGCCTCATCTCAGGCTACGAGCAGTACTTC
>-|TRBJ2-2|TRBV2|few
CASSPRPIGELFF
TGTGCCAGCAGTCCCCGGCCCATCGGGGAGCTGTTTTTT
>TRBD2|TRBJ2-5|TRBV7-6|-
CASSLGGLAGSLGETQYF
TGTGCCAGCAGCTTAGGAGGACTAGCGGGGAGTTTAGGAGAGACCCAGTACTTC
>-|TRBJ2-1|TRBV2|-
CASNARSSYNEQFF
TGTGCCAGCAACGCCCGGAGCTCCTACAATGAGCAGTTCTTC
>-|TRBJ1-2|TRBV6-5|-
CASRKDSSDYGYTF
TGTGCCAGCAGGAAGGACAGTTCTGACTATGGCTACACCTTC
>TRBD1|TRBJ2-7|TRBV6-1|-
CASRRKPGQLYEQYF
TGTGCCAGCCGTAGGAAGCCGGGACAGCTATACGAGCAGTACTTC
>TRBD2|TRBJ2-1|TRBV5-6|-
CASSGLVLYNEQFF
TGTGCCAGCAGCGGACTAGTCCTATACAATGAGCAGTTCTTC
>TRBD1|TRBJ1-5|TRBV10-3|-
CAIRGTGGRDQPQHF
TGTGCCATCAGGGGGACAGGGGGACGAGATCAGCCCCAGCATTTT